The sequence of this T cell receptor (beta chain) was determined in a study of beta chain features in type 1 diabetes. Looking at the study overall: Healthy donors and patients showed comparable age, gender and cell yields. Regarding the study as a whole: Shorter templates may be favored by PCR, equally so in patients and controls.

This clone was recorded a few times. The antigen remains unidentified. The sample has other DNA sequences that encode this CDR3 too. Trimming took off 0 bases at V and 6 bases at J, with 6 bases between the two ends. The germline CDR1 and CDR2 sequences are SGHVS and FNYEAQ. This CDR3 comprises 13 residues. By way of CD45RO/CCR7/CD25/CD127/CD95/CD27, the CD4+ regulatory, stem cell-like memory, central memory and naive cells were sorted. All of the isolated RNA was reverse transcribed, so expressed TCRB transcripts were sequenced. An average of approximately 4 million reads was obtained for naive, central memory and regulatory T cell samples. The method was immunoSEQ multiplex PCR; TCRdb's version includes in-frame clones alone and lacks a portion of them. Among hundreds of thousands of clones, about a sixth were seen once, and the ten largest hold about 0.025%.

The TCR comes from a woman in her late teens or twenties in good health. The sequenced sample consisted of naive CD4+ T cells from blood. The chain couples TRBV7-6 to TRBJ2-1; D is unresolved. CDR3 loop: CASSLARGNEQFF. CDR3 nucleotide sequence: TGTGCCAGCAGCTTAGCGCGCGGCAATGAGCAGTTCTTC.